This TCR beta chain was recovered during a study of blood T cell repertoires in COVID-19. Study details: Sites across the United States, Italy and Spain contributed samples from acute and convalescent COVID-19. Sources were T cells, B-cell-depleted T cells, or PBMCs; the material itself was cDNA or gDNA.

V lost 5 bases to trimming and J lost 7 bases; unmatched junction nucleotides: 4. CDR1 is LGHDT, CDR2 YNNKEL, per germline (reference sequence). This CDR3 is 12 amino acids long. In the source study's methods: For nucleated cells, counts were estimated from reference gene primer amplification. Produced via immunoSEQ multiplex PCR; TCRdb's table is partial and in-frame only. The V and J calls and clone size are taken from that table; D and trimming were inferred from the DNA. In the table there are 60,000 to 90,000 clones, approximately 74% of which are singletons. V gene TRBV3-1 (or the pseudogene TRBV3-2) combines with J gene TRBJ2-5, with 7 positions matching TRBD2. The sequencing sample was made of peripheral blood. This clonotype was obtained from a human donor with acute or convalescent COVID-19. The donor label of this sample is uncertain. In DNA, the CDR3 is TGTGCCAGCAGCGGCTGGGGGGGGACCCAGTACTTC. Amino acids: CASSGWGGTQYF.